This paragraph covers one TCR beta chain sequence. Per the authors' pipeline: Amplifying reference gene primers gave estimates of nucleated cell counts. Method: immunoSEQ multiplex PCR; TCRdb's copy keeps in-frame clones and lacks some. The V and J calls and clone size come from that table; D and trimming were worked out from the DNA. The sample comprises about 140,000 clones, approximately 87% of which are singletons, and around 10% rests with the top ten. The age range of participants was 18 to 89 years, with residence in 20 to 25 US areas. The CDR3 spans 14 residues. V was pared by 1 base and J by 5 bases, with 6 bases of the junction left unmatched. Germline lookup yields CDR1 SQVTM and CDR2 ANQGSEA. The data are from a study of blood T cell repertoires in COVID-19. As for the study in general: The United States, Italy and Spain supplied acute and convalescent COVID-19 samples. The analysed material was cDNA or gDNA that came from T cells, B-cell-depleted T cells, or PBMCs.

The V call is TRBV29-1, the J call TRBJ2-5; 8 bases align to TRBD1. Sequences were obtained from PBMCs or T cells enriched from blood (not recorded which). This clonotype originated in a man aged 55 to 70 who had recovered from COVID-19. The CDR3 nucleotides read TGCAGCGTTGAAGCAGGGGGCGCGGGGGAGACCCAGTACTTC. Protein sequence: CSVEAGGAGETQYF.